This is a list of T cell receptor beta chains from one sample in a study of cytomegalovirus exposure and HLA in healthy donors. The assay was immunoSEQ multiplex PCR, and TCRdb's table has in-frame clones only and misses some. The table has some 80,000 clones, about four fifths seen once; the top ten hold 5.5% to 7.5%. The sequenced sample was PBMCs. The receptors were sampled from a man in his late teens or twenties in good health and CMV-seropositive. Both conserved end residues are part of each CDR3.

CDR3aa: CASSVLARRNTGELFF
v_gene: TRBV10-2
len: 16
j_gene: TRBJ2-2

CDR3aa: CASSPMAGGRNEQYF
v_gene: TRBV18
len: 15
j_gene: TRBJ2-7

CDR3aa: CASSPLDSSNQPQHF
v_gene: TRBV18
len: 15
j_gene: TRBJ1-5

CDR3aa: CASSPSLTSGEQYF
v_gene: TRBV7-2
len: 14
j_gene: TRBJ2-7

CDR3aa: CASSVEVGANEKLFF
v_gene: TRBV9
len: 15
j_gene: TRBJ1-4

CDR3aa: CASRPTGGRETQYF
v_gene: TRBV6-5
len: 14
j_gene: TRBJ2-5

CDR3aa: CASSSQAPGETQYF
v_gene: TRBV7-2
len: 14
j_gene: TRBJ2-5

CDR3aa: CASSIPGAGTDTQYF
v_gene: TRBV18
len: 15
j_gene: TRBJ2-3

CDR3aa: CASSHPLAGDYEQYF
v_gene: TRBV7-8
len: 15
j_gene: TRBJ2-7

CDR3aa: CASSERYPYEQYF
v_gene: TRBV28
len: 13
j_gene: TRBJ2-7

CDR3aa: CASSETGNVGYGYTF
v_gene: TRBV2
len: 15
j_gene: TRBJ1-2

CDR3aa: CASSEERGTVNTEAFF
v_gene: TRBV2
len: 16
j_gene: TRBJ1-1

CDR3aa: CATSRGGQDLEKLFF
v_gene: TRBV15
len: 15
j_gene: TRBJ1-4

CDR3aa: CATVITLAEGTDTQYF
v_gene: TRBV10-3
len: 16
j_gene: TRBJ2-3

CDR3aa: CASIGTGASLAKNIQYF
v_gene: TRBV2
len: 17
j_gene: TRBJ2-4

CDR3aa: CASSWTPGEYKQFF
v_gene: TRBV5-1
len: 14
j_gene: TRBJ2-1

CDR3aa: CASSLEEEPWRVNEQFF
v_gene: TRBV5-6
len: 17
j_gene: TRBJ2-1

CDR3aa: CASSQLTGSVYTF
v_gene: TRBV4-1
len: 13
j_gene: TRBJ1-2

CDR3aa: CASSPRTGESYGYTF
v_gene: TRBV4-1
len: 15
j_gene: TRBJ1-2

CDR3aa: CASSHPRVSNYGYTF
v_gene: TRBV23-1
len: 15
j_gene: TRBJ1-2

CDR3aa: CASSPGESEKLFF
v_gene: TRBV5-1
len: 13
j_gene: TRBJ1-4

CDR3aa: CASSQVGSGRPGELFF
v_gene: TRBV14
len: 16
j_gene: TRBJ2-2

CDR3aa: CASSQDKERVSTYEQYF
v_gene: TRBV4-1
len: 17
j_gene: TRBJ2-7

CDR3aa: CASSPPPGQSSYEQYF
v_gene: TRBV5-4
len: 16
j_gene: TRBJ2-7

CDR3aa: CASSLGGAEFF
v_gene: TRBV5-1
len: 11
j_gene: TRBJ2-1

CDR3aa: CASTSLKGSNQPQHF
v_gene: TRBV28
len: 15
j_gene: TRBJ1-5

CDR3aa: CASSLRTGGVSMGEKLFF
v_gene: TRBV4-2
len: 18
j_gene: TRBJ1-4

CDR3aa: CASIEGGWGYNEQFF
v_gene: TRBV6-1
len: 15
j_gene: TRBJ2-1

CDR3aa: CSASHRGGGADTQYF
v_gene: TRBV29-1
len: 15
j_gene: TRBJ2-3

CDR3aa: CASSSRLAGGGGDTQYF
v_gene: TRBV5-4
len: 17
j_gene: TRBJ2-3

CDR3aa: CSVVTRFEQYF
v_gene: TRBV29-1
len: 11
j_gene: TRBJ2-7

CDR3aa: CASSEPSEGGNTIYF
v_gene: TRBV10-2
len: 15
j_gene: TRBJ1-3

CDR3aa: CSVHGAGAGTDTQYF
v_gene: TRBV29-1
len: 15
j_gene: TRBJ2-3

CDR3aa: CASSSSGRARETQYF
v_gene: TRBV6-5
len: 15
j_gene: TRBJ2-5

CDR3aa: CASSLGYSQGVQAYTF
v_gene: TRBV11-2
len: 16
j_gene: TRBJ1-2

CDR3aa: CASSQPGLLSYNEQFF
v_gene: TRBV5-4
len: 16
j_gene: TRBJ2-1

CDR3aa: CASSVELAGYEQYF
v_gene: TRBV9
len: 14
j_gene: TRBJ2-7

CDR3aa: CASSPFQNQETQYF
v_gene: TRBV18
len: 14
j_gene: TRBJ2-5

CDR3aa: CSAGLSQTQYF
v_gene: TRBV29-1
len: 11
j_gene: TRBJ2-5

CDR3aa: CASSRGQGGETQYF
v_gene: TRBV7-9
len: 14
j_gene: TRBJ2-5

CDR3aa: CASSLILQQTRYGYTF
v_gene: TRBV5-6
len: 16
j_gene: TRBJ1-2

CDR3aa: CASSPGLAEADTQYF
v_gene: TRBV2
len: 15
j_gene: TRBJ2-3

CDR3aa: CASSFRDRPPDTQYF
v_gene: TRBV11-2
len: 15
j_gene: TRBJ2-3

CDR3aa: CASSESDMQSQYF
v_gene: TRBV10-2
len: 13
j_gene: TRBJ2-5

CDR3aa: CASSSDWNTEAFF
v_gene: TRBV7-3
len: 13
j_gene: TRBJ1-1

CDR3aa: CASSVSGVEQFF
v_gene: TRBV9
len: 12
j_gene: TRBJ2-1

CDR3aa: CASGLGQGYGYTF
v_gene: TRBV27
len: 13
j_gene: TRBJ1-2

CDR3aa: CASRDLREAFF
v_gene: TRBV27
len: 11
j_gene: TRBJ1-1

CDR3aa: CASSQGGGMNTEAFF
v_gene: TRBV11-3
len: 15
j_gene: TRBJ1-1

CDR3aa: CASSLGAGYFNYGYTF
v_gene: TRBV5-6
len: 16
j_gene: TRBJ1-2

CDR3aa: CSARQGWETQYF
v_gene: TRBV29-1
len: 12
j_gene: TRBJ2-5

CDR3aa: CASSLEPMNTEAFF
v_gene: TRBV5-1
len: 14
j_gene: TRBJ1-1

CDR3aa: CASSQDLAGGTDTQYF
v_gene: TRBV4-2
len: 16
j_gene: TRBJ2-3

CDR3aa: CASSYTDSFPHNEQFF
v_gene: TRBV6-6
len: 16
j_gene: TRBJ2-1

CDR3aa: CASSQGEEIYNEQFF
v_gene: TRBV14
len: 15
j_gene: TRBJ2-1

CDR3aa: CSVEDQGQGRGYTF
v_gene: TRBV29-1
len: 14
j_gene: TRBJ1-2

CDR3aa: CASSEFGQGSYEQYF
v_gene: TRBV25-1
len: 15
j_gene: TRBJ2-7

CDR3aa: CSADTGTEAFF
v_gene: TRBV20-1
len: 11
j_gene: TRBJ1-1